This TCR beta chain emerged from a study of cytomegalovirus exposure and HLA in healthy donors. The overall study: There were roughly 120 million unique TCR beta sequences, drawn from 150 million to 200 million T cells, in an earlier analysis.

The PCR ran on 60 Vbeta and 13 Jbeta primers. Generated by immunoSEQ multiplex PCR, the TCRdb table keeps only in-frame clones and is missing some. The profile shows about 130,000 clones, roughly 75% of them singletons. Study-wide findings and caveats: Later on, an analysis showed TCR association rates differing by HLA locus, with DRB1 the most and HLA-C the fewest.

The CDR3 is 14 residues long. V was trimmed by 5 bases and J by 12 bases, leaving 20 bases between them. From germline, CDR1 is SGHTA and CDR2 FQGTGA. In regard to this clone: The antigen is not known.

The receptor comes from a woman in her 50s in good health and CMV-seronegative. This chain uses TRBV7-3 with TRBJ2-1, with D maybe TRBD1 (6 bases). What was sequenced was PBMCs. As DNA, the CDR3 is TGTGCCAGCAGCCTGGACCTTGGGGGCCTAGCGCAGTTCTTC. Its translation is CASSLDLGGLAQFF.